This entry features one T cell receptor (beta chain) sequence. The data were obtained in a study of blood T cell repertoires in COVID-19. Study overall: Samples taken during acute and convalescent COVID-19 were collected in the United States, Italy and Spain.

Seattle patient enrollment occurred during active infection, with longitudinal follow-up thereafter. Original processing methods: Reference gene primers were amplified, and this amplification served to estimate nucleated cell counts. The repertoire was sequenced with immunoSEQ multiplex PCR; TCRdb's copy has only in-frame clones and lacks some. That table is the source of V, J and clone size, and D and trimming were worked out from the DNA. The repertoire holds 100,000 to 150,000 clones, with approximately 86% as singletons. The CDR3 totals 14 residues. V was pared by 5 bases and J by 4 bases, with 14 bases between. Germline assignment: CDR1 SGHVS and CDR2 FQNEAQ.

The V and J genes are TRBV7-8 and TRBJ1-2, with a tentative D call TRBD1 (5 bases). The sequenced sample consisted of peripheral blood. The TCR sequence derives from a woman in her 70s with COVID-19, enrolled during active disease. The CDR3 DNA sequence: TGTGCCAGCAGCCCGGGCGGGGGGGTCTATGGCTACACCTTC. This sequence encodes CASSPGGGVYGYTF.